These T cell receptor beta chains were read from a single sample in a study of neurological immune-mediated disorders. MiXCR was run by TCRdb on the 5' RACE reads, yielding one entry per CDR3 protein. Of some 16,000 distinct CDR3 sequences listed, less than 25% were seen once; the top ten hold roughly 23%. The sequencing input was PBMCs. All receptors derive from a man aged 50 to 60 in good health. CDR3s include the opening cysteine and the closing phenylalanine or tryptophan. The order of the fields is V gene, D gene, J gene, clone size, CDR3 protein, CDR3 DNA. A D gene is named only where the DNA matches it firmly. The size entry is marked missing in some rows and otherwise reads once, few, many or a size class.

TRBV20-1,TRBD2,TRBJ2-5,many,CSAREGRVYGTQYF,TGCAGTGCTAGAGAAGGGAGGGTCTATGGGACCCAGTACTTC
TRBV10-3,.,TRBJ2-1,many,CAIAATGTIDEQFF,TGTGCCATCGCAGCGACAGGGACTATCGATGAGCAGTTCTTC
TRBV20-1,.,TRBJ1-1,medium-sized,CSAVKDGGGTEAFF,TGCAGTGCTGTTAAGGACGGCGGGGGAACTGAAGCTTTCTTT
TRBV7-2,TRBD2,TRBJ2-1,.,CASSPVGGGLAGPGEQFF,TGTGCCAGCAGCCCAGTCGGTGGAGGACTAGCGGGACCGGGAGAGCAGTTCTTC
TRBV20-1,TRBD1,TRBJ1-1,medium-sized,CSAWRGPGTEAFF,TGCAGTGCGTGGAGGGGGCCGGGAACTGAAGCTTTCTTT
TRBV2,TRBD1,TRBJ2-5,hyperexpanded,CASSSGQGQETQYF,TGTGCCAGCAGTTCGGGACAGGGCCAAGAGACCCAGTACTTC
TRBV15,.,TRBJ2-7,many,CATSRDRFGRIEQYF,TGTGCCACCAGCAGAGATCGATTCGGCAGGATCGAGCAGTACTTC
TRBV14,TRBD2,TRBJ2-1,few,CASSQDRSSGRALPYNEQFF,TGTGCCAGCAGCCAAGATCGGTCCAGCGGGAGAGCCCTCCCCTACAATGAGCAGTTCTTC
TRBV7-2,TRBD2,TRBJ2-3,many,CASSPRVAGGPRADTQYF,TGTGCCAGCAGCCCCCGGGTAGCGGGAGGGCCCAGGGCAGATACGCAGTATTTT
TRBV10-3,.,TRBJ2-2,medium-sized,CAISESLAAQGTGELFF,TGTGCCATCAGTGAGTCTCTAGCGGCCCAGGGGACCGGGGAGCTGTTTTTT